The rows below give T cell receptor beta chains drawn from one sample of a study of blood T cell repertoires in COVID-19. The assay was immunoSEQ multiplex PCR, and TCRdb's table has in-frame clones only and misses some. The profile shows fewer than 300,000 clones, approximately 81% of them singletons. Sequenced material: PBMCs or T cells enriched from blood (not recorded which). The source of these receptors is a woman between 45 and 60 years old who had recovered from COVID-19. Each CDR3 is given with its conserved first and last residue. The D gene is left open where the match is weak. Only part of the rows carry a size: once, few, many, or a class if the clone is expanded.

NA NA 14 TRBJ2-6 TRBV30 CAEAGGSGANVLTF TGTGCTGAAGCAGGAGGTTCTGGGGCCAACGTCCTGACTTTC
TRBD1 once 15 TRBJ2-3 TRBV5-1 CASSSTGQSTDTQYF TGCGCCAGCAGCTCGACGGGACAGAGCACAGATACGCAGTATTTT
NA NA 15 TRBJ1-3 TRBV15 CATSRDRGSGNTIYF TGTGCCACCAGCAGAGATCGAGGGAGCGGAAACACCATATATTTT
TRBD1 NA 14 TRBJ2-5 TRBV24-1 CATSDEDRGETQYF TGTGCCACCAGTGATGAGGACAGGGGTGAGACCCAGTACTTC
NA NA 15 TRBJ1-6 TRBV20-1 CSASDRVRGNSPLHF TGCAGTGCTAGTGATAGGGTGAGGGGGAATTCACCCCTCCACTTT
NA NA 16 TRBJ1-3 TRBV4-3 CASSLQTGLSGNTIYF TGCGCCAGCAGCTTGCAGACAGGTCTTTCTGGAAACACCATATATTTT
NA NA 16 TRBJ1-2 TRBV6-4 CASSDWAGNANYGYTF TGTGCCAGCAGTGACTGGGCCGGTAACGCTAACTATGGCTACACCTTC
NA NA 14 TRBJ1-2 TRBV5-1 CASSLVAGPGGYTF TGCGCCAGCAGCTTGGTCGCCGGCCCGGGGGGCTACACCTTC
TRBD2 NA 14 TRBJ2-7 TRBV6-5 CATHSSGAAGEQYF TGTGCCACCCATTCCAGCGGGGCAGCCGGCGAGCAGTACTTC
NA NA 13 TRBJ2-2 TRBV5-6 CASSLRRTGELFF TGTGCCAGCAGCTTGAGGAGGACCGGGGAGCTGTTTTTT
TRBD1 NA 11 TRBJ2-7 TRBV29-1 CSGRQGDEQYF TGCAGCGGGCGACAGGGTGACGAGCAGTACTTC
TRBD2 NA 19 TRBJ2-1 TRBV28 CASSLLFRTWTSGGNEQFF TGTGCCAGCAGTTTATTGTTTCGGACTTGGACTAGCGGGGGGAATGAGCAGTTCTTC
NA NA 14 TRBJ2-1 TRBV7-2 CASSVQLEPNEQFF TGTGCCAGCAGCGTACAACTAGAACCCAATGAGCAGTTCTTC
NA once 16 TRBJ2-5 TRBV7-3 CASSLQAGGNPETQYF TGTGCCAGCAGCTTACAGGCTGGGGGGAACCCAGAGACCCAGTACTTC
NA NA 13 TRBJ1-5 TRBV27 CASASGGVQPQHF TGTGCCAGCGCCTCCGGCGGGGTGCAGCCCCAGCATTTT
TRBD2 NA 17 TRBJ2-2 TRBV9 CASSGARAGVNTGELFF TGTGCCAGCAGCGGTGCGAGAGCGGGAGTGAACACCGGGGAGCTGTTTTTT
NA NA 16 TRBJ1-1 TRBV7-2 CASSLYGGRRNTEAFF TGTGCCAGCAGCTTATATGGGGGCAGGAGGAACACTGAAGCTTTCTTT
TRBD1 few 13 TRBJ1-2 TRBV7-3 CASSLPGGESYTF TGTGCCAGCAGCTTACCAGGGGGCGAGAGCTACACCTTC
TRBD2 NA 16 TRBJ2-7 TRBV4-2 CASSQELRTSVHEQYF TGTGCCAGCAGCCAAGAATTGCGGACTAGCGTTCACGAGCAGTACTTC
NA NA 10 TRBJ1-1 TRBV29-1 CSVSGAEAFF TGCAGCGTTTCGGGGGCTGAAGCTTTCTTT